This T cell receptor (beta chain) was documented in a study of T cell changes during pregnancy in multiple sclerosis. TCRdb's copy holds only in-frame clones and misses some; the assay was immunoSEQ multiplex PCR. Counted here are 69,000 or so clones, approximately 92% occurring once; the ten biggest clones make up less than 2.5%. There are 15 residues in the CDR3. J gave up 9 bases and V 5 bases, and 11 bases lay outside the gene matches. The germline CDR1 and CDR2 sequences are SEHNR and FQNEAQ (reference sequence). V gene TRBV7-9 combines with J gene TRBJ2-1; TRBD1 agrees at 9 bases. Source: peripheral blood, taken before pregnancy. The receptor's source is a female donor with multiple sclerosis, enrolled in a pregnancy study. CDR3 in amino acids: CASSETGGSFVEQFF. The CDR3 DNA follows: TGTGCCAGCAGCGAGACAGGGGGTTCATTCGTTGAGCAGTTCTTC.